Below, one TCR beta chain is given with its context. What it recognizes is unknown. These data originate in a study of cytomegalovirus exposure and HLA in healthy donors. Whole-study context: T cells numbering around 180 million yielded around 120 million unique TCR beta sequences in an earlier analysis.

Amplification used 60 Vbeta primers and 13 Jbeta primers. Only in-frame clones appear in the TCRdb table, and some are missing; sequencing was by immunoSEQ multiplex PCR. Across fewer than 70,000 clones, the top ten clones capture roughly 5.4% of the sample. This CDR3 is 13 amino acids long. V lost 6 bases and J lost 7, with 18 bases in between. Germline V lookup: CDR1 SQVTM, CDR2 ANQGSEA. Broader study findings: The authors listed over 150 TCR beta chains as cytomegalovirus-associated. Later analysis identified a missense DCLRE1C variant that was linked to TCR beta V- and J-gene trimming.

The receptor was derived from a man aged 25-40 years in good health and CMV-seropositive. The rearrangement uses TRBV29-1 and TRBJ1-2; D not resolved. What was sequenced was PBMCs. In DNA form, the CDR3 reads TGCAGCGTCCCTCAGCCCGGGATCCTTGGCTACACCTTC. It codes for CSVPQPGILGYTF. Together with reference TRBV29-1 and TRBJ1-2, the CDR3 gives the full variable domain: SAVISQKPSRDICQRGTSLTIQCQVDSQVTMMFWYRQQPGQSLTLIATANQGSEATYESGFVIDKFPISRPNLTFSTLTVSNMSPEDSSIYLCSVPQPGILGYTFGSGTRLTVV.